This entry is about one T cell receptor (beta chain). Antigen: not known. J was trimmed by 8 bases and V by 7 bases; bases with no gene match: 8. CDR3 length: 14 residues. Looked up from germline, CDR1 is MNHEY and CDR2 is SVGAGI. TCRdb's table, derived via immunoSEQ multiplex PCR, lists solely in-frame clones and lacks some. The sample holds about 20,000 clones, about 65% seen once. This record belongs to a study of vaccination effects on CD4 cells after COVID-19. Study-wide results and caveats: Convalescent patients numbered few in the study; early post-infection timepoints were missing entirely.

ViraFEST assay sequencing came after antigen-specific CD4+ T cells were expanded with viral peptide pools. After roughly ten days in culture, the CD4+ T cells were isolated. The healthy vaccine recipients, who had no prior SARS-CoV-2 infection, showed negative nucleocapsid antibodies. Cultures of about 2 million PBMC per well contained 10 IU/ml IL-2 plus 10 ug/ml peptides. Half the medium was replaced with IL-2 medium on days 3 and 7. The source of this sequence is a human donor who received a COVID-19 vaccine. The rearrangement links TRBV6-5 to TRBJ1-6; 7 bases agree with TRBD1. The sequencing here drew on CD4+ T cells from PBMCs cultured with HCoV-NL63 spike peptides, taken before COVID-19 vaccination. For the CDR3, the DNA is TGTGCCAGCACCTCGGGGCAGGGGGATTCACCCCTCCACTTT. Encoded protein: CASTSGQGDSPLHF.